What follows is one T cell receptor (beta chain) and its context. Its antigen is still unknown. The data were obtained in a study of PD-1 blockade in classical Hodgkin lymphoma. Study-wide results and limits: Significant TCR diversity gains by C4D1 occurred in CD4+ but not CD8+ cells. The drivers behind the repertoire differences, possibly disease activity or prior therapy, remain undefined. Diminished baseline TCR diversity has been reported in newly diagnosed patients relative to healthy donors.

The data were produced by immunoSEQ multiplex PCR, yet TCRdb's version contains in-frame clones alone and is incomplete. The sample has 64,000 or so clones, around 90% seen once; the top ten hold roughly 8%. V was trimmed by 1 base and J by 2 bases, leaving 12 bases between them. The CDR3 has 15 residues. Germline-derived CDR1 and CDR2 are MNHNS and SASEGT. Regarding time point: cycle 4 day 1 (C4D1), after about 6 weeks of nivolumab. Relapses following autologous stem cell transplantation were seen in all patients, with brentuximab vedotin exposure varying. Relapsed/refractory classical Hodgkin lymphoma patients had complete, partial or progressive responses.

The TCR sequence derives from a human donor with classical Hodgkin lymphoma. The source was peripheral blood mononuclear cells (PBMCs), collected before the fourth cycle of nivolumab. The chain recombines TRBV6-1 with TRBJ2-7; possibly TRBD1 for D (6 bases). The CDR3 spells CASSEGGQFTYEQYF. The DNA for the CDR3 is TGTGCCAGCAGTGAAGGAGGACAGTTTACCTACGAGCAGTACTTC.